The entry that follows covers one TCR beta chain sequence. Its antigen is not identified. The entry originates in a study of T cells in tuberculosis. Study results and caveats: Cases with active tuberculosis were adults, while controls were adolescents. Smaller distances to GMM-specific TCRs suggested their expansion in active tuberculosis.

The table came from immunoSEQ multiplex PCR; TCRdb's copy has only in-frame clones and leaves some out. The data contain some 26,000 clones, around 90% of them singletons. The CDR3 loop spans 15 amino acids. With 5 bases clipped from V and 4 bases from J, the junction kept 10 bases outside the gene matches. CDR1 and CDR2 from the germline V gene are MNHEY and SVGAGI. The chain carries TRBV6-5 and TRBJ1-2; TRBD1 matches 7 bases. The sequence was collected from a donor between 5 and 29 years old with latent tuberculosis or without tuberculosis infection. Some clones in this sample may be carry-over from other donors' samples. The sample consisted of PBMCs. CDR3 protein: CASSPSWGQSYGYTF. CDR3 DNA sequence: TGTGCCAGCAGTCCCAGTTGGGGACAGAGCTATGGCTACACCTTC.